These 18 T cell receptor beta chains originate from one sample sequenced in a study of T-cell memory formation after mild COVID-19. MiXCR, applied by TCRdb to the 5' RACE reads, yields one record per CDR3 protein. This table holds under 300,000 distinct CDR3 sequences, over 9% found once. Sequenced: PBMCs or a T cell subset sorted from them (not recorded which). Every receptor here comes from a man younger than 30 who had mild COVID-19 (a few samples of this study predate the infection). Cell type and time point are not known.

V gene TRBV5-1 combines with J gene TRBJ2-5, with a possible D match to TRBD2 (5 bases). This CDR3 spans 14 amino acids. V shed 4 bases and J shed 4 bases, with 14 bases lying between them. From germline, CDR1 is SGHRS and CDR2 YFSETQ. The CDR3 DNA reads as TGCGCCAGCAGCATCCCTCTAGCAACAGAGACCCAGTACTTC. Its protein is CASSIPLATETQYF.

The chain employs TRBV7-9 and TRBJ2-3; a possible D gene is TRBD1 (6 bases). The CDR3 totals 16 residues. Per germline, CDR1 SEHNR and CDR2 FQNEAQ (reference sequence). Between the trimmed V and J ends, which lost 2 bases and 0 bases, there was a span of 12 bases. As DNA, the CDR3 is TGTGCCAGCAGCTTAAGGACAGCGGCTAGCACAGATACGCAGTATTTT. As protein: CASSLRTAASTDTQYF.

The chain is built from TRBV4-3 and TRBJ2-1, with TRBD2 matching over 13 bases. Trimming cost V 2 bases and J 9 bases; bases outside gene matches: 10. The CDR3 consists of 17 residues. CDR1 is LGHNA, CDR2 YSLEER, per germline. This CDR3 reads CASSQLGGLAGSVEQFF. The CDR3 DNA is TGCGCCAGCAGCCAATTAGGGGGACTAGCGGGGTCTGTTGAGCAGTTCTTC.

This clonotype came up a few times. This sequence joins TRBV4-1 and TRBJ2-1; D is ambiguous. Germline V CDR1 and CDR2: MGHRA, YSYEKL. The CDR3 length is 14 residues. The V end lost 4 bases, the J end lost 7 bases, and 14 bases lay between the germline ends. Here the CDR3 reads CASSPRSVGNEQFF. CDR3 coding DNA: TGCGCCAGCAGCCCCCGCTCCGTTGGGAATGAGCAGTTCTTC.

The sample holds many counts of this clonotype. This chain links TRBV5-1 with TRBJ1-2, with D possibly matching TRBD1 (5 bases). The germline V gene encodes CDR1 SGHRS and CDR2 YFSETQ. The CDR3 loop spans 15 amino acids. V was trimmed by 6 bases and J by 4 bases, leaving 19 bases between them. CDR3 loop: CASTRDGTSPYGYTF. The CDR3 DNA is TGCGCCAGCACCCGAGACGGGACCTCCCCCTATGGCTACACCTTC.

The chain recombines TRBV5-1 with TRBJ2-3; weak D call: TRBD2 (6 bases). Trimming stripped 2 bases from V and 8 bases from J, with 6 bases between. This CDR3 spans 11 amino acids. CDR1 and CDR2 (germline): SGHRS, YFSETQ. In DNA, the CDR3 is TGCGCCAGCAGCTTCGGGAGTACGCAGTATTTT. Protein: CASSFGSTQYF.

V is TRBV19 and J is TRBJ2-3; TRBD2 agrees at 8 bases. The CDR3 totals 16 residues. The germline gives CDR1 LNHDA, CDR2 SQIVND (reference sequence). The ends lost 5 bases at V and 4 bases at J; junction bases unmatched: 11. The CDR3 region is CASSGIAGTLADTQYF. The DNA for the CDR3 is TGTGCCAGTAGTGGAATAGCGGGGACGCTGGCAGATACGCAGTATTTT.

Ten or more counts support this clonotype. The chain is built from TRBV12-3 or TRBV12-4 and TRBJ2-1; 14 nucleotides align to TRBD2. The length of the CDR3 is 15 residues. Unmatched junction bases numbered 7, after V lost 6 bases and J lost 9 bases. CDR3 sequence: CASRPGTSGGGEQFF. CDR3 DNA sequence: TGTGCCAGCAGGCCCGGGACTAGCGGGGGAGGTGAGCAGTTCTTC.

The chain is built from TRBV4-3 and TRBJ2-6; 7 nucleotides match TRBD1. Germline V gene sequence: CDR1 LGHNA, CDR2 YSLEER. The CDR3 contains 17 residues. J lost 4 bases, V lost 3 bases, and 9 bases had no gene match. For the CDR3, the DNA is TGCGCCAGCAGCCAGAGAGGGGGCCTTTCCGGGGCCAACGTCCTGACTTTC. Protein sequence: CASSQRGGLSGANVLTF.

V usage is TRBV10-3 and J usage is TRBJ2-7; D is possibly TRBD1 (6 bases). Trimming took off 9 bases at V and 2 bases at J, with 14 bases between the two ends. Germline V gene lookup returns CDR1 ENHRY and CDR2 SYGVKD. The CDR3 has 13 amino acids. Here the CDR3 reads CAIAGDATYEQYF. DNA of the CDR3: TGTGCCATTGCAGGGGACGCTACCTACGAGCAGTACTTC.

This clonotype was seen a handful of times. The genes are TRBV5-6 and TRBJ2-5; the D gene is possibly TRBD1 (6 bases). The CDR3 has 14 amino acids. Trimming removed 4 bases at V and 3 bases at J, with 13 bases between. Germline CDR1 reads SGHDT; CDR2 reads YYEEEE. DNA of the CDR3: TGTGCCAGCAGCCAGTTCAGACAGGAAGAGACCCAGTACTTC. This translates into CASSQFRQEETQYF.

V is TRBV4-1 and J is TRBJ1-1; D is ambiguous. The V and J ends lost 0 bases and 0 bases respectively, with 14 bases between them. CDR3 length equals 17 residues. The germline V gene encodes CDR1 MGHRA and CDR2 YSYEKL. The CDR3 DNA follows: TGCGCCAGCAGCCAAGAGTGGACGGGTATAATGAACACTGAAGCTTTCTTT. It is translated as CASSQEWTGIMNTEAFF.

This clonotype was counted only a few times. The rearrangement joins TRBV7-2 to TRBJ2-3, with 11 bases fitting TRBD2. CDR3 size: 15 residues. V gave up 4 bases and J gave up 1 base; unmatched junction bases: 1. The germline gives CDR1 SGHTA, CDR2 FQGNSA. CDR3 loop: CASSWGLAGTDTQYF. CDR3 DNA: TGTGCCAGCAGCTGGGGACTAGCGGGCACAGATACGCAGTATTTT.

This clonotype was seen many times. DNA of the CDR3: TGCGCCAGCAGCCAAACTACCCAGGGGAATACTGAAGCTTTCTTT. Amino acid sequence: CASSQTTQGNTEAFF. This chain joins TRBV4-1 and TRBJ1-1, with D possibly matching TRBD1 (6 bases). Between the trimmed V and J ends, which lost 2 bases and 5 bases, there was a span of 15 bases. The CDR3 sequence is 15 residues long. Germline V gene data show CDR1 as MGHRA and CDR2 as YSYEKL.

This clonotype was seen only a few times. V and J are TRBV12-3 or TRBV12-4 and TRBJ1-6; D is ambiguous. V was trimmed by 1 base and J by 7 bases, leaving 5 bases between them. The CDR3 totals 13 residues. As DNA, the CDR3 is TGTGCCAGCAGTTTAGAATTCAATTCACCCCTCCACTTT. Translated, it gives CASSLEFNSPLHF.

The chain uses TRBV11-2 and TRBJ1-3, with D unclear. The CDR3 sequence is 14 residues long. Germline V gene sequence: CDR1 SGHAT, CDR2 FQNNGV. The germline V and J ends were trimmed by 1 base and 2 bases, with 6 bases remaining between them. This chain's CDR3 is CASSLGRTGNTIYF. The CDR3 nucleotides read TGTGCCAGCAGCTTAGGGCGGACTGGAAACACCATATATTTT. Drawing the rest from reference TRBV11-2 and TRBJ1-3, the complete variable domain is EAGVAQSPRYKIIEKRQSVAFWCNPISGHATLYWYQQILGQGPKLLIQFQNNGVVDDSQLPKDRFSAERLKGVDSTLKIQPAKLEDSAVYLCASSLGRTGNTIYFGEGSWLTVV.

This clonotype was seen more than once but under ten times. This rearrangement joins TRBV28 to TRBJ2-2, with unresolved D. Trimming took off 7 bases at V and 5 bases at J, with 11 bases between the two ends. CDR1 and CDR2 from the germline V gene are MDHEN and SYDVKM. The length of the CDR3 is 13 residues. CDR3 sequence reads: CASTGGRTGELFF. In DNA, the CDR3 is TGTGCCAGCACAGGCGGTAGAACCGGGGAGCTGTTTTTT. Looking up the rest from reference TRBV28 and TRBJ2-2 gives the full variable domain: DVKVTQSSRYLVKRTGEKVFLECVQDMDHENMFWYRQDPGLGLRLIYFSYDVKMKEKGDIPEGYSVSREKKERFSLILESASTNQTSMYLCASTGGRTGELFFGEGSRLTVL.

V is TRBV5-6 and J is TRBJ2-1; D possibly matches TRBD1 or TRBD2 (5 bases each). Germline V gives CDR1 SGHDT, CDR2 YYEEEE. The CDR3 has 14 amino acids. The V gene lost 4 bases and the J gene lost 0 bases, with 8 bases spanning the gap. The CDR3 bases are TGTGCCAGCAGCGTCGGGGCCTCCTACAATGAGCAGTTCTTC. Translating gives CASSVGASYNEQFF.